These T cell receptor beta chains were read from a single sample in a study of blood T cell repertoires in COVID-19. Libraries were prepared by immunoSEQ multiplex PCR; TCRdb keeps only in-frame clonotypes and omits some of them. This table holds 200,000 to 300,000 clones, roughly 87% found once. Sequencing was carried out using PBMCs or T cells enriched from blood (not recorded which). Receptor source: a woman in her twenties or thirties with acute COVID-19. CDR3s include the opening cysteine and the closing phenylalanine or tryptophan. Each record gives: V gene, D gene, clone size, J gene, CDR3 protein, CDR3 DNA. D genes are given only for firm matches. The size entry is marked missing in some rows and otherwise reads once, few, many or a size class.

v_call: TRBV5-1; d_call: -; clone_size: -; j_call: TRBJ1-2; cdr3_aa: CASSSQGDYGYTF; cdr3_nt: TGCGCCAGCAGCTCACAGGGTGATTATGGCTACACCTTC
v_call: TRBV27; d_call: -; clone_size: -; j_call: TRBJ1-3; cdr3_aa: CASSFTGLGNTIYF; cdr3_nt: TGTGCCAGCAGTTTCACAGGGTTGGGAAACACCATATATTTT
v_call: TRBV5-4; d_call: -; clone_size: -; j_call: TRBJ1-2; cdr3_aa: CASSSPRRVNYGYTF; cdr3_nt: TGTGCCAGCAGCTCCCCCCGCAGGGTCAACTATGGCTACACCTTC
v_call: TRBV2; d_call: -; clone_size: -; j_call: TRBJ1-2; cdr3_aa: CASSEQAYGYTF; cdr3_nt: TGTGCCAGCAGTGAACAGGCATATGGCTACACCTTC
v_call: TRBV20-1; d_call: -; clone_size: -; j_call: TRBJ1-2; cdr3_aa: CSASTSFYGYTF; cdr3_nt: TGCAGTGCTAGTACATCTTTCTATGGCTACACCTTC
v_call: TRBV11-2; d_call: -; clone_size: -; j_call: TRBJ2-5; cdr3_aa: CASSGSSAALGETQYF; cdr3_nt: TGTGCCAGCAGCGGATCTTCAGCGGCCCTGGGGGAGACCCAGTACTTC
v_call: TRBV19; d_call: -; clone_size: -; j_call: TRBJ2-5; cdr3_aa: CASSTGEETQYF; cdr3_nt: TGTGCCAGTAGTACAGGGGAAGAGACCCAGTACTTC
v_call: TRBV6-5; d_call: -; clone_size: -; j_call: TRBJ1-2; cdr3_aa: CASSYSTGLDYGYTF; cdr3_nt: TGTGCCAGCAGTTACTCCACAGGGTTGGACTATGGCTACACCTTC
v_call: TRBV7-2; d_call: -; clone_size: -; j_call: TRBJ2-7; cdr3_aa: CASSLAPDRTYYEQYF; cdr3_nt: TGTGCCAGCAGCTTAGCCCCCGACAGGACATACTACGAGCAGTACTTC
v_call: TRBV7-6; d_call: -; clone_size: -; j_call: TRBJ2-1; cdr3_aa: CASSSGVEKVFF; cdr3_nt: TGTGCCAGCAGCTCCGGAGTTGAGAAGGTGTTCTTC
v_call: TRBV2; d_call: -; clone_size: -; j_call: TRBJ1-2; cdr3_aa: CASSEDQGNYGYTF; cdr3_nt: TGTGCCAGCAGTGAGGATCAGGGTAACTATGGCTACACCTTC
v_call: TRBV21-1; d_call: -; clone_size: -; j_call: TRBJ2-1; cdr3_aa: CASSKIRGGGRNEQFF; cdr3_nt: TGTGCCAGCAGCAAAATCAGGGGCGGGGGGCGAAATGAGCAGTTCTTC
v_call: TRBV14; d_call: -; clone_size: -; j_call: TRBJ2-5; cdr3_aa: CAGRLEGTQYF; cdr3_nt: TGTGCCGGGAGGCTAGAGGGGACCCAGTACTTC
v_call: TRBV7-2; d_call: -; clone_size: -; j_call: TRBJ2-7; cdr3_aa: CASSRSLYEQYF; cdr3_nt: TGTGCCAGCAGCCGGTCCCTCTACGAGCAGTACTTC
v_call: TRBV19; d_call: -; clone_size: -; j_call: TRBJ1-6; cdr3_aa: CASSRSGEGSPLHF; cdr3_nt: TGTGCCAGTAGTCGGTCAGGGGAGGGCTCACCCCTCCACTTT
v_call: TRBV14; d_call: -; clone_size: -; j_call: TRBJ1-6; cdr3_aa: CASSQDEEKRHNSPLHF; cdr3_nt: TGTGCCAGCAGCCAAGATGAGGAGAAAAGACATAATTCACCCCTCCACTTT
v_call: TRBV11-2; d_call: -; clone_size: -; j_call: TRBJ1-2; cdr3_aa: CASSQERDNFYGYTF; cdr3_nt: TGTGCCAGCAGCCAAGAGAGGGACAACTTCTATGGCTACACCTTC
v_call: TRBV18; d_call: -; clone_size: -; j_call: TRBJ1-5; cdr3_aa: CASSPGRAWNQPQHF; cdr3_nt: TGTGCCAGCTCACCAGGGCGGGCCTGGAATCAGCCCCAGCATTTT
v_call: TRBV18; d_call: -; clone_size: -; j_call: TRBJ1-2; cdr3_aa: CASSAEYDYTF; cdr3_nt: TGTGCCAGCTCAGCAGAATATGACTACACCTTC
v_call: TRBV2; d_call: TRBD1; clone_size: -; j_call: TRBJ1-1; cdr3_aa: CASSDGDRGRTTEAFF; cdr3_nt: TGTGCCAGCAGTGATGGGGACAGGGGGCGGACCACTGAAGCTTTCTTT
v_call: TRBV4-1; d_call: -; clone_size: -; j_call: TRBJ2-2; cdr3_aa: CASSQSVRGSGELFF; cdr3_nt: TGCGCCAGCAGCCAATCTGTCAGGGGCTCCGGGGAGCTGTTTTTT
v_call: TRBV6-5; d_call: -; clone_size: -; j_call: TRBJ1-3; cdr3_aa: CASISLRKRGNTIYF; cdr3_nt: TGTGCCAGCATTTCTCTCAGAAAACGGGGAAACACCATATATTTT
v_call: TRBV10-1; d_call: -; clone_size: -; j_call: TRBJ1-6; cdr3_aa: CASSSGYSPLHF; cdr3_nt: TGCGCCAGCAGTTCAGGTTATTCACCCCTCCACTTT
v_call: TRBV7-8; d_call: TRBD2; clone_size: -; j_call: TRBJ2-5; cdr3_aa: CASSLRLAGGETQYF; cdr3_nt: TGTGCCAGCAGCTTAAGACTAGCGGGGGGAGAGACCCAGTACTTC
v_call: TRBV5-1; d_call: TRBD1; clone_size: once; j_call: TRBJ1-2; cdr3_aa: CASSQGQVPYGYTF; cdr3_nt: TGCGCCAGCAGCCAAGGACAGGTTCCCTATGGCTACACCTTC
v_call: TRBV5-6; d_call: -; clone_size: -; j_call: TRBJ1-1; cdr3_aa: CASSLPGETEAFF; cdr3_nt: TGTGCCAGCAGCTTACCAGGGGAAACTGAAGCTTTCTTT
v_call: TRBV5-1; d_call: TRBD1; clone_size: -; j_call: TRBJ2-3; cdr3_aa: CASSGRDRGTDTQYF; cdr3_nt: TGCGCCAGCAGCGGCCGGGACAGGGGAACAGATACGCAGTATTTT
v_call: TRBV5-4; d_call: TRBD2; clone_size: -; j_call: TRBJ2-3; cdr3_aa: CASSLGLASTDTQYF; cdr3_nt: TGTGCCAGCAGCCTAGGACTAGCAAGCACAGATACGCAGTATTTT
v_call: TRBV6-2/TRBV6-3; d_call: -; clone_size: few; j_call: TRBJ2-2; cdr3_aa: CASSYPQYGNTGELFF; cdr3_nt: TGTGCCAGCAGTTACCCGCAGTATGGGAACACCGGGGAGCTGTTTTTT
v_call: TRBV4-3; d_call: TRBD2; clone_size: -; j_call: TRBJ2-5; cdr3_aa: CASSQDGGLAGGVRETQYF; cdr3_nt: TGCGCCAGCAGCCAAGATGGGGGACTAGCGGGGGGTGTCAGAGAGACCCAGTACTTC
v_call: TRBV5-1; d_call: -; clone_size: -; j_call: TRBJ2-3; cdr3_aa: CASRRGGGGAFF; cdr3_nt: TGCGCCAGCAGGCGTGGGGGCGGGGGCGCCTTTTTT